This entry describes one T cell receptor (beta chain). The entry originates in a study of blood T cell repertoires in COVID-19. Study overall: Samples taken during acute and convalescent COVID-19 were collected in the United States, Italy and Spain.

V shed 5 bases and J 6 bases; nucleotides not matched to a gene: 8. From germline, CDR1 is PRHDT and CDR2 FYEKMQ (reference sequence). This CDR3 region has 14 residues. Everyone who took part was roughly 18 to 89 years old, and they came from about 25 US areas. Assignments of participants to cohorts depended upon their own reported clinical history. TCRdb's copy holds only in-frame clones and misses some; the assay was immunoSEQ multiplex PCR. Seen here are a few hundred thousand clones, approximately 80% observed once, and the top ten hold 1.3%. The chain recombines TRBV13 with TRBJ2-3; TRBD1 aligns across 7 bases. The sample consisted of PBMCs or T cells enriched from blood (not recorded which). The source of this sequence is a woman between 40 and 50 years old with acute COVID-19. The CDR3 DNA reads as TGTGCCAGCAGCAGGACAGGATTAAAGGATACGCAGTATTTT. Its translation: CASSRTGLKDTQYF.